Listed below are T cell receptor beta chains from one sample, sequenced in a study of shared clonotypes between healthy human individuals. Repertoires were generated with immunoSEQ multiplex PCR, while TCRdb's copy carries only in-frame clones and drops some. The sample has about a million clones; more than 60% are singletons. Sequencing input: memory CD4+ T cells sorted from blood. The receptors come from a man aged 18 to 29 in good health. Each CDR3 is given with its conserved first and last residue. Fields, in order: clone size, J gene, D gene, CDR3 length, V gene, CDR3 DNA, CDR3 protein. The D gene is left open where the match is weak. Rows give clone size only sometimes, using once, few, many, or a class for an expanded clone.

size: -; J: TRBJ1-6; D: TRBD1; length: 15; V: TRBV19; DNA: TGTGCCAGTAGTTTCTCGACAGGGGAGAATTCACCCCTCCACTTT; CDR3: CASSFSTGENSPLHF
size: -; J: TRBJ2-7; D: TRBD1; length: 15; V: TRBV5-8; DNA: TGTGCCAGCAGACCATCTGACAGGGGCCTCTACGAGCAGTACTTC; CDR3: CASRPSDRGLYEQYF
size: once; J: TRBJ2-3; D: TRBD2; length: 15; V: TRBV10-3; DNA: TGTGCCATCAGTGTCCAGCGGGATCCCACAGATACGCAGTATTTT; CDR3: CAISVQRDPTDTQYF
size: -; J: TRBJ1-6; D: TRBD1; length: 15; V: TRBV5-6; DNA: TGTGCCAGCAGCTTGGGAGACAGGGATAATTCACCCCTCCACTTT; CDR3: CASSLGDRDNSPLHF
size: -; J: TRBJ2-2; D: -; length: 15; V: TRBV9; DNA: TGTGCCAGCAGCGTAAGTGGGGGTAACACCGGGGAGCTGTTTTTT; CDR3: CASSVSGGNTGELFF
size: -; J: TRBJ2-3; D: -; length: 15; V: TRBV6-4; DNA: TGTGCCAGCAGTCCTCTGGCGGGTAGCACAGATACGCAGTATTTT; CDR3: CASSPLAGSTDTQYF
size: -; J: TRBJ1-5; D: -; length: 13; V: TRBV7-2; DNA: TGTGCCAGCAGCTCTCACGCAAATCAGCCCCAGCATTTT; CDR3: CASSSHANQPQHF
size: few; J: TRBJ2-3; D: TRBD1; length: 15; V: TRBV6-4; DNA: TGTGCCAGCAGACGACAGGGGGGCTCCACAGATACGCAGTATTTT; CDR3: CASRRQGGSTDTQYF
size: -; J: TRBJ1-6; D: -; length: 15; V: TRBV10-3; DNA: TGTGCCATCAGTGCCTTGGACCAAGTTAATTCACCCCTCCACTTT; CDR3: CAISALDQVNSPLHF
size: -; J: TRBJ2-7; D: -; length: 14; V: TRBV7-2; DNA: TGTGCCAGCAGCTCCACGGGGGGCAGCTACGAGCAGTACTTC; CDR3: CASSSTGGSYEQYF
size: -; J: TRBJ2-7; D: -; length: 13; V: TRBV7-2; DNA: TGTGCCAGCAGCTTAACGCAAATATACGAGCAGTACTTC; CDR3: CASSLTQIYEQYF
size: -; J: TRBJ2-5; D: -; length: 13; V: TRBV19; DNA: TGTGCCAGTAGTATAAGCTCACAAGAGACCCAGTACTTC; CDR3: CASSISSQETQYF
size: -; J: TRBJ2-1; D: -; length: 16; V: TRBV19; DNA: TGTGCCAGTAGTATAGATATAGGGAGAAGGTACAATGAGCAGTTCTTC; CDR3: CASSIDIGRRYNEQFF
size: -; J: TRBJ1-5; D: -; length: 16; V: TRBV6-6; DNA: TGTGCCAGCAGTTATGGGAGGGTGCCTCAAGATCAGCCCCAGCATTTT; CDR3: CASSYGRVPQDQPQHF
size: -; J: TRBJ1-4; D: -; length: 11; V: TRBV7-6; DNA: TGTGCCAGCAGCTTAGATGAAAAACTGTTTTTT; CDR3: CASSLDEKLFF
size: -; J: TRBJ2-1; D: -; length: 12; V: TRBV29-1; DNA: TGCAGCGTTGCGGGGGCAGGCAATGAGCAGTTCTTC; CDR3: CSVAGAGNEQFF
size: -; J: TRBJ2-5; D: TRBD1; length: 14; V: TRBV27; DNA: TGTGCCAGCAGTCCCCGACAGGGAAGAGAGACCCAGTACTTC; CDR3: CASSPRQGRETQYF
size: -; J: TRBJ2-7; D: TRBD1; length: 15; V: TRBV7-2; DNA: TGTGCCAGCAGCTCATCAGGGGGCGGTGGGTACGAGCAGTACTTC; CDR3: CASSSSGGGGYEQYF
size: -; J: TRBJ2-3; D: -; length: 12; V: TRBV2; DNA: TGTGCCAGCAGTCAAGAGGCAGATACGCAGTATTTT; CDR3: CASSQEADTQYF
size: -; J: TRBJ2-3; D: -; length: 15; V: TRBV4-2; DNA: TGTGCCAGCAGCCAAGGAGGGCTAGCTCGGGATACGCAGTATTTT; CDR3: CASSQGGLARDTQYF
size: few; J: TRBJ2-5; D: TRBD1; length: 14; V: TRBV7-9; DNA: TGTGCCAGCAGCGCTACAGGGGGCAGGGAGACCCAGTACTTC; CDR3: CASSATGGRETQYF
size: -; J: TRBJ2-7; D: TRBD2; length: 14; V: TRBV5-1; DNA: TGCGCCAGCACCCTCGGACTAGACTCCTACGAGCAGTACTTC; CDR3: CASTLGLDSYEQYF
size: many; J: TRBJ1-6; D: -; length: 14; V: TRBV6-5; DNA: TGTGCCAGCACTGGACAGTCCTATAATTCACCCCTCCACTTT; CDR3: CASTGQSYNSPLHF
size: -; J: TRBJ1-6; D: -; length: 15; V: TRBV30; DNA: TGTGCCTGGATGCCCCCTGGACGTCTTAATTCACCCCTCCACTTT; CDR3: CAWMPPGRLNSPLHF
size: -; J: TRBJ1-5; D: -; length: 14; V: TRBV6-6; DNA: TGTGCCAGCAGTTACGCTGGAAACAATCAGCCCCAGCATTTT; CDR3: CASSYAGNNQPQHF
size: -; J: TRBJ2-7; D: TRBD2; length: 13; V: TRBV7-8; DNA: TGTGCCAGCAGCGCCAGGACTAGTTACGAGCAGTACTTC; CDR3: CASSARTSYEQYF
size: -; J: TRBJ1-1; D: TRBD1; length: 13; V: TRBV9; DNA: TGTGCCAGCAGCAGACAGGGAGGGACTGAAGCTTTCTTT; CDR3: CASSRQGGTEAFF
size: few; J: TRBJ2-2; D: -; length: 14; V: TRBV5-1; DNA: TGCGCCAGCAGGACGGGGGCAGGCACCGGGGAGCTGTTTTTT; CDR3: CASRTGAGTGELFF
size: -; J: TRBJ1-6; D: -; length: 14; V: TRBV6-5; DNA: TGTGCCAGCATGCAGGGAGTTTCGAATTCACCCCTCCACTTT; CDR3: CASMQGVSNSPLHF
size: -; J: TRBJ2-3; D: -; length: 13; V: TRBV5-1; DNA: TGCGCCAGCAGTGGGTTATGGGGAGATACGCAGTATTTT; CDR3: CASSGLWGDTQYF
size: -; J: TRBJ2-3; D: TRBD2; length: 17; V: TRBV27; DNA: TGTGCCAGCAGTTTACTCCTAGCGGGAGTTAGGACAGATACGCAGTATTTT; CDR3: CASSLLLAGVRTDTQYF
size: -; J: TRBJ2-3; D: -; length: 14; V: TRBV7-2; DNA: TGTGCCAGCAGCTTAAGGCTAGCCACAGATACGCAGTATTTT; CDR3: CASSLRLATDTQYF
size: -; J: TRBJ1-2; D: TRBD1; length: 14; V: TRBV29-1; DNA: TGCAGCGTTGAGGCCGGGACAGGGATCTATGGCTACACCTTC; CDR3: CSVEAGTGIYGYTF
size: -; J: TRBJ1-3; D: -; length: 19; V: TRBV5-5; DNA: TGTGCCAGCAGCCGGATCGGGCCAGGACGGGGCATCTCTGGAAACACCATATATTTT; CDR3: CASSRIGPGRGISGNTIYF
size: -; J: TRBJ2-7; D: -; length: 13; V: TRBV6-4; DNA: TGTGCCAGCCACAGGGATTCCCCCTACGAGCAGTACTTC; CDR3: CASHRDSPYEQYF
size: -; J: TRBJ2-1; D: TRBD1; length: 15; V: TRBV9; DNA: TGTGCCAGCAGCGTACAGGACAGGGGGCACAATGAGCAGTTCTTC; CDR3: CASSVQDRGHNEQFF
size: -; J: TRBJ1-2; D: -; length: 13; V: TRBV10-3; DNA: TGTGCCATCAGTGAGGAGGGTTTCTATGGCTACACCTTC; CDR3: CAISEEGFYGYTF
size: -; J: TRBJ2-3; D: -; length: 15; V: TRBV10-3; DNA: TGTGCCATCAGTGATTCTATCTCGGGCACAGATACGCAGTATTTT; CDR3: CAISDSISGTDTQYF
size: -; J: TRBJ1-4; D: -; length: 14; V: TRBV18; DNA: TGTGCCAGCTCACCATCCCGGTGGAATGAAAAACTGTTTTTT; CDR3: CASSPSRWNEKLFF
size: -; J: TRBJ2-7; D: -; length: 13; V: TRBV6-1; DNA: TGTGCCAGCAGTGAAACGGGACAAATAGAGCAGTACTTC; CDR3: CASSETGQIEQYF
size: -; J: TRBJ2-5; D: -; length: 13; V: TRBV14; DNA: TGTGCCAGCAGCCAAGTGCTCCAAGAGACCCAGTACTTC; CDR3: CASSQVLQETQYF
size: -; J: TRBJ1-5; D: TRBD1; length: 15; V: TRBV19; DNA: TGTGCCAGTAGTACCACCCGACAGGGGAATCAGCCCCAGCATTTT; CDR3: CASSTTRQGNQPQHF
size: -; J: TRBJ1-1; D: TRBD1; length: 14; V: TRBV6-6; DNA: TGTGCCAGCAGCCGAACAGGGGAAAGGGGTGAAGCTTTCTTT; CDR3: CASSRTGERGEAFF
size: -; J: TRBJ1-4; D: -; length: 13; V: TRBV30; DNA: TGTGCCTGGAGCGCCGACCGTGAGGGCAGGCAGTTTTTT; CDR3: CAWSADREGRQFF
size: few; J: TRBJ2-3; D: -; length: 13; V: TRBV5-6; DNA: TGTGCCAGCAGCTTGGGGGGTACAGATACGCAGTATTTT; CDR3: CASSLGGTDTQYF
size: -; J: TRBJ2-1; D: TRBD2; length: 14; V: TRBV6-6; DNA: TGTGCCAGCAGCGTAGCGGGGAGCCCCGATGAGCAGTTCTTC; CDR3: CASSVAGSPDEQFF
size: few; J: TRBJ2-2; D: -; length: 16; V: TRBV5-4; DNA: TGTGCCAGCAGCTCGGTAAAGACAGGGAACACCGGGGAGCTGTTTTTT; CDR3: CASSSVKTGNTGELFF
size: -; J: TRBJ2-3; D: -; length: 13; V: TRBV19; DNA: TGTGCCAGTAGTATCCCGGGAGCAGATACGCAGTATTTT; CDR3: CASSIPGADTQYF
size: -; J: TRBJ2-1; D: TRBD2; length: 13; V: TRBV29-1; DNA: TGCAGCGTTGAGCGGGGGATGGGGAATGAGCAGTTCTTC; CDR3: CSVERGMGNEQFF
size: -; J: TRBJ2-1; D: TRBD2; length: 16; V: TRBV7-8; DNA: TGTGCCAGCAGCTTAGGGCGGGGGAGCTCCTACAATGAGCAGTTCTTC; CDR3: CASSLGRGSSYNEQFF